These T cell receptor beta chains were read from a single sample in a study of T-cell reconstitution after alpha-beta-depleted transplantation in children. TCRdb fed the PCR reads into MiXCR, producing one record per CDR3 protein. The sample records over 550,000 distinct CDR3 sequences, 8% to 11% being singletons. Sequencing was performed on PBMCs from the stem cell graft donor, taken from the stem cell graft. These receptors came from a human donor who donated a stem cell graft to a child with acute myeloid leukemia. The CDR3 runs from the conserved cysteine through the conserved F or W. Each record gives: J gene, V gene, D gene, clone size, CDR3 DNA, CDR3 protein. The D gene is left open where the match is weak. Rows give clone size only sometimes, using once, few, many, or a class for an expanded clone.

j_call: TRBJ2-5
v_call: TRBV5-1
d_call: TRBD1
clone_size: .
cdr3_nt: TGCGCCAGCAGCCGCACCAGGGGGCGAGAGACCCAGTACTTC
cdr3_aa: CASSRTRGRETQYF

j_call: TRBJ2-2
v_call: TRBV6-1
d_call: TRBD2
clone_size: .
cdr3_nt: TGTGCCAGCACCCTGACTAGCGGTATCACCGGGGAGCTGTTTTTT
cdr3_aa: CASTLTSGITGELFF

j_call: TRBJ2-7
v_call: TRBV7-3
d_call: TRBD1
clone_size: many
cdr3_nt: TGTGCCAGCAGCTTAAGCCGGGACAGGGGTTACGAGCAGTACTTC
cdr3_aa: CASSLSRDRGYEQYF

j_call: TRBJ1-4
v_call: TRBV20-1
d_call: TRBD1
clone_size: few
cdr3_nt: TGCAGTGCTTGGACAGGGGACGGGAAACTGTTTTTT
cdr3_aa: CSAWTGDGKLFF

j_call: TRBJ2-3
v_call: TRBV7-2
d_call: .
clone_size: few
cdr3_nt: TGTGCCAGCAGCTTAGTCGCCGTATTGGATGTTACGCAGTATTTT
cdr3_aa: CASSLVAVLDVTQYF

j_call: TRBJ2-1
v_call: TRBV7-9
d_call: TRBD1
clone_size: many
cdr3_nt: TGTGCCAGGGCGGGGACAGGGGATTTAAATGAGCAGTTCTTC
cdr3_aa: CARAGTGDLNEQFF

j_call: TRBJ2-7
v_call: TRBV20-1
d_call: TRBD2
clone_size: few
cdr3_nt: TGCAGTGCTAGAGATCCAAGCGGGAGGTACGAGCAGTACTTC
cdr3_aa: CSARDPSGRYEQYF

j_call: TRBJ2-1
v_call: TRBV7-3
d_call: TRBD2
clone_size: few
cdr3_nt: TGTGCCAGCAGCTTCGAACTAGCGGGAGGGAACAATGAGCAGTTCTTC
cdr3_aa: CASSFELAGGNNEQFF

j_call: TRBJ2-5
v_call: TRBV28
d_call: TRBD2
clone_size: few
cdr3_nt: TGTGCCAGCAGATCTAGCGGGAGGCACGAGACCCAGTACTTC
cdr3_aa: CASRSSGRHETQYF

j_call: TRBJ2-1
v_call: TRBV29-1
d_call: .
clone_size: .
cdr3_nt: TGCAGCGCGGCGTACAATGAGCAGTTCTTC
cdr3_aa: CSAAYNEQFF

j_call: TRBJ1-5
v_call: TRBV6-1
d_call: .
clone_size: .
cdr3_nt: TGTGCCAGCAGTAGGGCTGGTCCGGGTCAGCCCCAGCATTTT
cdr3_aa: CASSRAGPGQPQHF

j_call: TRBJ2-7
v_call: TRBV9
d_call: .
clone_size: .
cdr3_nt: TGTGCCAGCAGCGTAGGAGCTAACGAGCAGTACTTC
cdr3_aa: CASSVGANEQYF

j_call: TRBJ2-5
v_call: TRBV12-3/TRBV12-4
d_call: .
clone_size: many
cdr3_nt: TGTGCCAGTAGACCAGGGACCCAAGAGACCCAGTACTTC
cdr3_aa: CASRPGTQETQYF

j_call: TRBJ1-2
v_call: TRBV4-2
d_call: TRBD1
clone_size: .
cdr3_nt: TGTGCCAGCAGCGTCCGACAGGGGACCCCTAACTATGGCTACACCTTC
cdr3_aa: CASSVRQGTPNYGYTF

j_call: TRBJ2-7
v_call: TRBV20-1
d_call: .
clone_size: few
cdr3_nt: TGCAGTGCTAGAGATGCCCGTAGCTCCTACGAGCAGTACTTC
cdr3_aa: CSARDARSSYEQYF

j_call: TRBJ2-7
v_call: TRBV2
d_call: .
clone_size: .
cdr3_nt: TGTGCCAGCAGCCCGGGGGGAGGGGGTCCCTACGAGCAGTACTTC
cdr3_aa: CASSPGGGGPYEQYF